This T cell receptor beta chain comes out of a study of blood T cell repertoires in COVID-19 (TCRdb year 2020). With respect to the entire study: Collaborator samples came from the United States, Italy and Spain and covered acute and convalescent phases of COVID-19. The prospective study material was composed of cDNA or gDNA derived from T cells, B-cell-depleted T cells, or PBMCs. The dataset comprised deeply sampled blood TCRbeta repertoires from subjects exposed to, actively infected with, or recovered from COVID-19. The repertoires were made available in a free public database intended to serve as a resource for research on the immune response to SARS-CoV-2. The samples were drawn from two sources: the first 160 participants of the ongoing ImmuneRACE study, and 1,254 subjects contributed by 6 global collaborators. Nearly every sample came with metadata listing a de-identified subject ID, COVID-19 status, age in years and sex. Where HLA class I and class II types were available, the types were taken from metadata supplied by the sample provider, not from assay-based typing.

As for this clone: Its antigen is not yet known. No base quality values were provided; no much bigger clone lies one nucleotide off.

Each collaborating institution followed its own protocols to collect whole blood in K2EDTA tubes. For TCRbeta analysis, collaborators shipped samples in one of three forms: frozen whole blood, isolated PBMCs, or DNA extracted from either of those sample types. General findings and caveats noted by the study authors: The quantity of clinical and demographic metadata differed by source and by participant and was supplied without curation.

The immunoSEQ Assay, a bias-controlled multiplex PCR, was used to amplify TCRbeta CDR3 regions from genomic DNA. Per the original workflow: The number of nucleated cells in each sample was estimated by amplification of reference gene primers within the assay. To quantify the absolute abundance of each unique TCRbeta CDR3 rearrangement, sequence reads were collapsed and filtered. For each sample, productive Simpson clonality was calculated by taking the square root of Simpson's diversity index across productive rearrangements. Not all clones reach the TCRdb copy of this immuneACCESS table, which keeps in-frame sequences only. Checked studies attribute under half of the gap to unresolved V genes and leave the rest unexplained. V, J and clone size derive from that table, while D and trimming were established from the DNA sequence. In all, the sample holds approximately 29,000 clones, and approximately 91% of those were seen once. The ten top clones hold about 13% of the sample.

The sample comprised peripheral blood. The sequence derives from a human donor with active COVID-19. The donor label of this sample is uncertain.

CDR3 loop: CASSPRGGGIYEQYF. The DNA is TGTGCCAGCTCACCACGGGGCGGGGGGATCTACGAGCAGTACTTC. This receptor chain uses TRBV18 and TRBJ2-7; the central 8 bases match TRBD2. The germline V gene encodes CDR1 KGHSH and CDR2 LQKENI. V has 1 base trimmed and J has 3 bases trimmed; junction bases matching no gene number 5. Inclusive of the bounding cysteine and phenylalanine, the CDR3 is 15 residues long. CDR3 DNA is the only sequence kept; it has 45 bases, read in frame from the first base.